These 23 T cell receptor beta chains share one sample of origin, sequenced in a study of blood T cell repertoires in COVID-19 (TCRdb year 2020). Receptor libraries were prepared by the immunoSEQ multiplex PCR assay. In TCRdb, the immuneACCESS table is reduced to in-frame sequences with V and J assigned. These tables do not hold every clone; where another copy was compared, an unresolved V gene accounts for under half, and the others remain unexplained. For this sample there are under 110,000 clones; around 87% appear just once. The top ten constitute roughly 12% of the sample. The sample comprised peripheral blood. The source is a woman aged 30 to 39 with acute or convalescent COVID-19.

This chain joins TRBV5-1 and TRBJ1-4; D not certain. With 5 bases removed from V and 6 bases from J, the gap between germline ends came to 11 bases. Germline V CDR1 and CDR2: SGHRS, YFSETQ. The CDR3 covers 13 residues. CDR3 sequence: CASSLMADEKLFF. The CDR3 DNA sequence: TGCGCCAGCAGTTTAATGGCGGATGAAAAACTGTTTTTT. Filled out from reference TRBV5-1 and TRBJ1-4, the complete variable domain reads KAGVTQTPRYLIKTRGQQVTLSCSPISGHRSVSWYQQTPGQGLQFLFEYFSETQRNKGNFPGRFSGRQFSNSRSEMNVSTLELGDSALYLCASSLMADEKLFFGSGTQLSVL.

V is TRBV19 and J is TRBJ2-3; D unclear. The germline V gene encodes CDR1 LNHDA and CDR2 SQIVND (reference sequence). The CDR3 has 14 residues. V gave up 5 bases and J gave up 2 bases, with 11 bases separating them. The CDR3 loop is CASSPSFLTDTQYF. CDR3 nucleotides: TGTGCCAGTAGTCCAAGCTTTCTCACAGATACGCAGTATTTT.

This clone was counted a few times. The DNA for the CDR3 is TGTGCCAGCAGCCCACGGGACAGGGTTACTGAAGCTTTCTTT. The encoded protein is CASSPRDRVTEAFF. J is TRBJ1-1 and V is TRBV5-8, with 9 bases fitting TRBD1. This CDR3 has 14 residues. With 4 bases clipped from V and 5 bases from J, the junction kept 6 bases outside the gene matches. From germline, CDR1 is SGHTS and CDR2 YDEGEE.

This clone is hyperexpanded within its sample. V is TRBV11-3 and J is TRBJ2-7; 7 nucleotides align to TRBD1. Trimming cost V 4 bases and J 2 bases; bases outside gene matches: 14. The CDR3 runs 17 residues. The germline gives CDR1 SGHNT, CDR2 YENEEA. CDR3 region: CASSSRATGRTAYEQYF. CDR3 sequence (DNA): TGTGCCAGCAGCTCCCGGGCGACAGGGAGAACAGCCTACGAGCAGTACTTC. The full variable domain, with the rest looked up from reference TRBV11-3 and TRBJ2-7, is EAGVVQSPRYKIIEKKQPVAFWCNPISGHNTLYWYLQNLGQGPELLIRYENEEAVDDSQLPKDRFSAERLKGVDSTLKIQPAELGDSAVYLCASSSRATGRTAYEQYFGPGTRLTVT.

The chain is built from TRBV5-6 and TRBJ1-5, with D hard to call. Trimming stripped 1 base from V and 3 bases from J, with 8 bases between. This CDR3 comprises 14 residues. Per the germline V gene, CDR1 is SGHDT and CDR2 is YYEEEE. CDR3 region: CASSLWQVNQPQHF. CDR3 coding DNA: TGTGCCAGCAGCTTGTGGCAGGTCAATCAGCCCCAGCATTTT. The complete variable domain, with remaining parts taken from reference TRBV5-6 and TRBJ1-5, reads DAGVTQSPTHLIKTRGQQVTLRCSPKSGHDTVSWYQQALGQGPQFIFQYYEEEERQRGNFPDRFSGHQFPNYSSELNVNALLLGDSALYLCASSLWQVNQPQHFGDGTRLSIL.

This sequence joins TRBV5-1 and TRBJ1-5, with unresolved D. This CDR3 has 13 residues. CDR1 and CDR2 from the germline V gene are SGHRS and YFSETQ. Trimming left V 0 bases short and J 4 bases short, with 5 bases between. Written as DNA, the CDR3 is TGCGCCAGCAGCTTGGCGGGGAATCAGCCCCAGCATTTT. Its protein product is CASSLAGNQPQHF.

The gene calls are TRBV7-3 and TRBJ2-2; 7 nucleotides line up with TRBD1. The CDR3 runs 16 residues. Germline V CDR1 and CDR2: SGHTA, FQGTGA. J lost 3 bases, V lost 5 bases, and 9 bases had no gene match. CDR3 protein: CASSRRQGQHTGELFF. DNA for the CDR3: TGTGCCAGCAGCCGCCGACAGGGTCAACACACCGGGGAGCTGTTTTTT.

Note on this clone: A read error may produce the germline difference seen at one junction end. The chain recombines TRBV6-5 with TRBJ1-1, with 9 bases fitting TRBD1. The CDR3 runs 15 residues. Germline lookup yields CDR1 MNHEY and CDR2 SVGAGI. CDR3: CASSYRTPGQGRTSF. CDR3 nucleotides: TGTGCCAGCAGTTACAGAACCCCGGGACAGGGTCGAACGAGCTTT.

This clone is a singleton in its sample. The rearrangement uses TRBV27 and TRBJ1-5; perhaps TRBD1 as D (6 bases). The germline V gene encodes CDR1 MNHEY and CDR2 SMNVEV (reference sequence). The CDR3 has 15 amino acids. Trimming removed 3 bases from V and 2 bases from J, with 11 bases in between. CDR3 sequence reads: CASSFGAGGNQPQHF. The CDR3 region has the DNA TGTGCCAGCAGTTTCGGGGCAGGGGGCAATCAGCCCCAGCATTTT.

The V call is TRBV19, the J call TRBJ1-2; 8 bases align to TRBD1. The CDR3 contains 14 residues. The germline V gene has CDR1 LNHDA and CDR2 SQIVND (reference sequence). The junction had 8 bases not matched to a gene; V was cut back by 7 bases and J by 4 bases. The CDR3 protein is CASKWDRSLYGYTF. The CDR3 DNA follows: TGTGCCAGTAAATGGGACAGGTCCCTCTATGGCTACACCTTC.

This clone was found once. The chain recombines TRBV5-1 with TRBJ2-6, with TRBD1 as a possible D gene (5 bases). Trimming took off 4 bases at V and 0 bases at J, with 14 bases between the two ends. The CDR3 covers 17 residues. CDR1 and CDR2 (germline): SGHRS, YFSETQ. The CDR3 coding sequence is TGCGCCAGCAGCCCCGCTACAGGCAGCTCTGGGGCCAACGTCCTGACTTTC. It translates to CASSPATGSSGANVLTF.

V gene TRBV18 combines with J gene TRBJ1-1; 9 positions match TRBD1. The V gene's germline CDR1 is KGHSH and CDR2 LQKENI. This CDR3 has 17 amino acids. V shed 4 bases and J 8 bases; nucleotides not matched to a gene: 17. Here the CDR3 reads CASSLGLASGQGKEAFF. CDR3 sequence (DNA): TGTGCCAGCTCACTAGGGTTAGCCTCTGGACAGGGGAAGGAAGCTTTCTTT.

This chain links TRBV7-2 with TRBJ2-7; D is perhaps TRBD1 (6 bases). Trimming removed 5 bases at V and 4 bases at J, with 15 bases between. Germline lookup yields CDR1 SGHTA and CDR2 FQGNSA. The CDR3 length is 14 residues. The chain's CDR3 is CASSKDSGSYEQYF. In DNA form, the CDR3 reads TGTGCCAGCAGCAAGGACAGTGGGAGTTACGAGCAGTACTTC.

The chain has TRBV29-1 and TRBJ1-2; 7 positions agree with TRBD1. This CDR3 comprises 13 residues. Germline V CDR1 and CDR2: SQVTM, ANQGSEA. Germline trimming cut 6 bases from V and 3 bases from J; bases unmatched to any gene: 7. Written as DNA, the CDR3 is TGCAGCGTGACTCCCGGGACAGACTATGGCTACACCTTC. As protein: CSVTPGTDYGYTF.

This chain uses TRBV27 with TRBJ2-3, with TRBD2 as a possible D gene (7 bases). Per germline, CDR1 MNHEY and CDR2 SMNVEV (reference sequence). The CDR3 is 13 residues long. V was trimmed by 11 bases and J by 4 bases, leaving 16 bases between them. The CDR3 region has the DNA TGTGCCGCTTGGGGGGGGGCCCCAGATACGCAGTATTTT. Amino acids: CAAWGGAPDTQYF.

This clone was picked up one time. The chain uses TRBV5-1 and TRBJ2-3, with 10 positions matching TRBD2. CDR3 length: 16 amino acids. With V trimmed by 1 base and J by 7 bases, 9 bases remained unmatched. The V gene's germline CDR1 is SGHRS and CDR2 YFSETQ. The CDR3 sequence: CASSLPGLAMGNTQYF. In DNA, the CDR3 is TGCGCCAGCAGCTTGCCGGGACTAGCGATGGGAAATACGCAGTATTTT.

This chain links TRBV5-1 with TRBJ2-7; D possibly corresponds to TRBD1 (6 bases). The V gene lost 5 bases and the J gene lost 1 base, with 16 bases spanning the gap. The CDR3 runs 15 residues. Looked up from germline, CDR1 is SGHRS and CDR2 is YFSETQ. CDR3 DNA sequence: TGCGCCAGCAGACTGGGGGCGACTACTTCCTACGAGCAGTACTTC. Its protein is CASRLGATTSYEQYF.

V and J are TRBV6-5 and TRBJ2-1; TRBD2 matches 10 bases. There are 15 residues in the CDR3. From germline, CDR1 is MNHEY and CDR2 SVGAGI. V shed 8 bases and J 5 bases; nucleotides not matched to a gene: 9. CDR3 amino acids: CASEPAGGANNEQFF. Written as DNA, the CDR3 is TGTGCCAGCGAACCAGCGGGGGGGGCCAACAATGAGCAGTTCTTC.

The rearrangement joins TRBV6-5 to TRBJ2-7, with TRBD1 as a possible D gene (6 bases). The CDR3 is 16 amino acids. The V end lost 0 bases, the J end lost 2 bases, and 14 bases lay between the germline ends. Looked up from germline, CDR1 is MNHEY and CDR2 is SVGAGI. CDR3 in DNA: TGTGCCAGCAGTTACTCGGAAGACAGGCTGACCTACGAGCAGTACTTC. Translation gives CASSYSEDRLTYEQYF.

The V and J genes are TRBV7-9 and TRBJ1-1; the D gene is possibly TRBD1 (6 bases). Trimming cost V 3 bases and J 7 bases, with 9 bases left between them. Per the germline V gene, CDR1 is SEHNR and CDR2 is FQNEAQ (reference sequence). This CDR3 is built from 12 residues. The CDR3 bases are TGTGCCAGCAGCTTCGACAGGCTTGAAGCTTTCTTT. This gives the protein CASSFDRLEAFF.

The chain couples TRBV12-3 or TRBV12-4 to TRBJ2-7, with a tentative D call TRBD2 (6 bases). V gave up 6 bases and J gave up 13 bases, with 19 bases separating them. This CDR3 contains 12 residues. The CDR3 bases are TGTGCCAGCAGAAAGACGCAGGGACTCGCATACTTC. Its translation: CASRKTQGLAYF.

This clone was counted a single time. This chain joins TRBV6-1 and TRBJ1-2; D remains ambiguous. V lost 1 base and J 7 bases, leaving 16 bases between the germline ends. From germline, CDR1 is MNHNS and CDR2 SASEGT. The CDR3 length is 15 residues. CDR3 region: CASSEGGQLRPGYTF. CDR3 nucleotide sequence: TGTGCCAGCAGTGAAGGAGGGCAGCTACGTCCTGGCTACACCTTC.

This chain joins TRBV11-2 and TRBJ2-3; D is unresolved. The CDR3 has 15 residues. Germline V gene data show CDR1 as SGHAT and CDR2 as FQNNGV. V lost 1 base and J 2 bases, leaving 10 bases between the germline ends. The CDR3 loop is CASSLGIAPTDTQYF. Written as DNA, the CDR3 is TGTGCCAGCAGCTTAGGTATAGCCCCCACAGATACGCAGTATTTT.